These 24 T cell receptor beta chains came from one sample sequenced in a study of response to subunit inactivated influenza vaccine. TCRdb reprocessed the RT-PCR reads with MiXCR, giving one entry per CDR3 protein. This table holds more than 550,000 distinct CDR3 sequences, 10% to 15% found once. The sequencing here drew on PBMCs from blood, taken on the day of vaccination. The origin of the receptors is a man aged 50-60 years who received an inactivated influenza vaccine.

The chain combines TRBV20-1 with TRBJ2-3; the D gene is possibly TRBD2 (6 bases). Per the germline V gene, CDR1 is DFQATT and CDR2 is SNEGSKA (reference sequence). The CDR3 totals 15 residues. Trimming cost V 2 bases and J 4 bases, with 16 bases left between them. In DNA, the CDR3 is TGCAGTGCTAGACCCGGGACTCTATCCGCAGATACGCAGTATTTT. This translates into CSARPGTLSADTQYF.

The chain uses TRBV27 and TRBJ2-1, with 10 bases matching TRBD2. The junction had 10 bases not matched to a gene; V was cut back by 5 bases and J by 6 bases. The CDR3 runs 16 residues. Germline-derived CDR1 and CDR2 are MNHEY and SMNVEV (reference sequence). The CDR3: CASSPGGTSVTNEQFF. The CDR3 DNA is TGTGCCAGCAGTCCAGGGGGGACTAGCGTTACCAATGAGCAGTTCTTC.

The CDR3 coding sequence is TGTGCCATCAGCCAGACTAGCGGCTCCTACAATGAGCAGTTCTTC. Protein sequence: CAISQTSGSYNEQFF. V usage is TRBV10-3 and J usage is TRBJ2-1; 9 nucleotides match TRBD2. CDR1 and CDR2 from the germline V gene are ENHRY and SYGVKD. This CDR3 is built from 15 residues. V gave up 6 bases and J gave up 0 bases; unmatched junction bases: 3.

A few counts support this clonotype. The rearrangement uses TRBV3-1 and TRBJ2-1; a weak D match, TRBD1 (5 bases). V gave up 0 bases and J gave up 9 bases, with 15 bases separating them. Germline assignment: CDR1 LGHDT and CDR2 YNNKEL (reference sequence). The length of the CDR3 is 15 residues. CDR3 protein: CASSQDWAGLGEQFF. The CDR3 nucleotides are TGTGCCAGCAGCCAAGATTGGGCAGGGTTGGGTGAGCAGTTCTTC.

This clonotype has just a few counts. The rearrangement uses TRBV12-3 or TRBV12-4 and TRBJ2-3, with D perhaps matching TRBD2 (5 bases). Trimming pared 1 base from V and 9 bases from J, leaving 11 bases between. The CDR3 loop spans 13 amino acids. DNA for the CDR3: TGTGCCAGCAGTTTAGGGCGTCCGGGGACGCAGTATTTT. Amino acid sequence: CASSLGRPGTQYF.

The V call is TRBV3-1, the J call TRBJ2-7; no reliable D call. The CDR3 runs 13 residues. Per germline, CDR1 LGHDT and CDR2 YNNKEL (reference sequence). Between the trimmed V and J ends, which lost 1 base and 5 bases, there was a span of 9 bases. The CDR3 loop reads CASSQVSTHEQYF. The CDR3 DNA reads as TGTGCCAGCAGCCAAGTTTCAACTCACGAGCAGTACTTC.

This chain links TRBV4-1 with TRBJ2-2; the match to TRBD2 covers 9 bases. The junction had 6 bases not matched to a gene; V was cut back by 6 bases and J by 1 base. Germline V gene data show CDR1 as MGHRA and CDR2 as YSYEKL. The CDR3 covers 16 residues. The CDR3 nucleotides read TGCGCCAGCAGGGCCTCACTAGCGGGGAACACCGGGGAGCTGTTTTTT. Protein: CASRASLAGNTGELFF.

This clonotype has a handful of counts. The J gene is TRBJ1-1, the V gene TRBV7-2; TRBD1 matches at 7 bases. V lost 4 bases and J lost 3; bases outside the gene matches: 5. Germline values: CDR1 SGHTA, CDR2 FQGNSA. The CDR3 is made up of 14 amino acids. DNA for the CDR3: TGTGCCAGCAGCTCCAACAGGGGCTACACTGAAGCTTTCTTT. Translated, it gives CASSSNRGYTEAFF.

This clonotype was counted a few times. The chain combines TRBV6-5 with TRBJ1-1; no reliable D call. The CDR3 spans 13 residues. Per germline, CDR1 MNHEY and CDR2 SVGAGI. Between the trimmed V and J ends, which lost 2 bases and 4 bases, there was a span of 8 bases. CDR3 in amino acids: CASSYEGATEAFF. The CDR3 nucleotides read TGTGCCAGCAGTTACGAAGGAGCCACTGAAGCTTTCTTT.

This chain links TRBV19 with TRBJ2-2; D may correspond to TRBD1 or TRBD2 (5 bases each). Germline CDR1 is LNHDA and CDR2 is SQIVND (reference sequence). Trimming removed 3 bases from V and 2 bases from J, with 10 bases in between. This CDR3 spans 15 amino acids. CDR3 in DNA: TGTGCCAGTAGTATTGGGGGAGTAAACACCGGGGAGCTGTTTTTT. Its protein product is CASSIGGVNTGELFF.

This clonotype has more than one count but fewer than ten. The rearrangement joins TRBV7-2 to TRBJ2-1; D is perhaps TRBD2 (6 bases). Germline V gives CDR1 SGHTA, CDR2 FQGNSA. The length of the CDR3 is 14 residues. Trimming stripped 11 bases from V and 6 bases from J, with 20 bases between. The CDR3 sequence: CAARRDPNSNEQFF. CDR3 nucleotide sequence: TGTGCCGCCCGGCGGGACCCTAATTCCAATGAGCAGTTCTTC.

This clonotype showed up many times. This sequence joins TRBV4-2 and TRBJ2-3, with 7 bases identical to TRBD1. The length of the CDR3 is 14 residues. Trimming removed 3 bases from V and 1 base from J; junction bases left unmatched: 1. Looked up from germline, CDR1 is LGHNA and CDR2 is YNFKEQ. CDR3: CASSQGTGTDTQYF. The CDR3 nucleotides are TGTGCCAGCAGCCAGGGGACAGGCACAGATACGCAGTATTTT.

This clonotype was observed a handful of times. The rearrangement links TRBV4-3 to TRBJ1-4; no clear D. The CDR3 contains 16 residues. Trimming removed 0 bases at V and 5 bases at J, with 13 bases between. Germline loops: CDR1 LGHNA, CDR2 YSLEER. Here the CDR3 DNA reads TGCGCCAGCAGCCAAGATTGGTATTCCAGGAATGAAAAACTGTTTTTT. This codes for CASSQDWYSRNEKLFF.

This clonotype was counted only a few times. The chain links TRBV29-1 to TRBJ2-7; D is possibly TRBD2 (6 bases). Trimming stripped 5 bases from V and 1 base from J, with 9 bases between. CDR3 length: 12 residues. Looked up from germline, CDR1 is SQVTM and CDR2 is ANQGSEA. The CDR3, as DNA: TGCAGCGTTAGGGACTTATCCTACGAGCAGTACTTC. It encodes CSVRDLSYEQYF.

In this sample, this clonotype turned up a few times. V is TRBV7-2 and J is TRBJ1-4; D perhaps matches TRBD1 (5 bases). Germline CDR1 is SGHTA and CDR2 is FQGNSA. The CDR3 runs to 14 residues. V was cut by 1 base and J by 7 bases, with 10 bases left in between. CDR3 bases: TGTGCCAGCAGCTTAGTTGGGGACGTTGAAAAACTGTTTTTT. It is translated as CASSLVGDVEKLFF.

The J gene is TRBJ1-3, the V gene TRBV20-1; no firm D call. The germline CDR1 and CDR2 sequences are DFQATT and SNEGSKA (reference sequence). The CDR3 contains 13 residues. The V end lost 6 bases, the J end lost 4 bases, and 13 bases lay between the germline ends. This chain's CDR3 is CSAPTAYGNTIYF. CDR3 sequence (DNA): TGCAGTGCCCCTACAGCGTACGGAAACACCATATATTTT.

The chain recombines TRBV29-1 with TRBJ1-1; 8 nucleotides agree with TRBD1. There are 12 residues in the CDR3. Losses at the gene ends were 6 bases for V and 8 bases for J; bases not matched to a gene: 8. Looked up from germline, CDR1 is SQVTM and CDR2 is ANQGSEA. CDR3 sequence (DNA): TGCAGCGTCTATATCCAGGGGGCGGAAGCTTTCTTT. It yields the protein CSVYIQGAEAFF.

This clonotype was detected a few times. The CDR3 is CASSDPGQGEDQPQHF. The CDR3 nucleotides are TGTGCCAGCAGCGATCCGGGACAGGGTGAAGATCAGCCCCAGCATTTT. The chain has TRBV21-1 and TRBJ1-5; TRBD1 is the table's D call and was not checked against the DNA. TRBV21-1 is deemed a pseudogene. The CDR3 is 16 amino acids.

In this sample, this clonotype turned up a few times. This chain joins TRBV7-8 and TRBJ1-6; weak D call: TRBD1 (5 bases). In germline, CDR1 is SGHVS, CDR2 FQNEAQ. CDR3 length: 16 residues. The germline V and J ends were trimmed by 2 bases and 6 bases, with 14 bases remaining between them. CDR3 loop: CASSLLGLGRNSPLHF. The CDR3 nucleotides are TGTGCCAGCAGCTTACTTGGCCTGGGGCGTAATTCACCCCTCCACTTT.

A few counts support this clonotype. The chain recombines TRBV29-1 with TRBJ1-1; 9 bases line up with TRBD1. The ends lost 4 bases at V and 1 base at J; junction bases unmatched: 7. Looked up from germline, CDR1 is SQVTM and CDR2 is ANQGSEA. This CDR3 is 15 amino acids long. The CDR3, as DNA: TGCAGCGTTGGGGCCATGGGACAGGGGAACACTGAAGCTTTCTTT. Encoded protein: CSVGAMGQGNTEAFF.

V is TRBV3-1 and J is TRBJ2-3; no clear D. CDR1 is LGHDT, CDR2 YNNKEL, per germline (reference sequence). The ends were cut back, 1 base at V and 2 bases at J, with 10 bases in the middle. The CDR3 totals 15 residues. The CDR3: CASSQVAGFTDTQYF. CDR3 in DNA: TGTGCCAGCAGCCAAGTCGCCGGGTTCACAGATACGCAGTATTTT.

The chain couples TRBV4-3 to TRBJ2-1; D uncertain. Germline CDR1 and CDR2: LGHNA and YSLEER. V was cut by 3 bases and J by 10 bases, with 13 bases left in between. CDR3 length equals 13 residues. The CDR3 nucleotides are TGCGCCAGCAGCCACCCCCCCGGTAGGGAGCAGTTCTTC. Translated, it gives CASSHPPGREQFF.

This clonotype was observed a few times. The rearrangement links TRBV4-2 to TRBJ1-4, with 10 bases matching TRBD1. The junction had 6 bases not matched to a gene; V was cut back by 1 base and J by 4 bases. This CDR3 contains 17 residues. Germline CDR1 is LGHNA and CDR2 is YNFKEQ. CDR3 coding DNA: TGTGCCAGCAGCCAAGGGGGACAGGGGTTGGTTAATGAAAAACTGTTTTTT. This sequence encodes CASSQGGQGLVNEKLFF.

As DNA, the CDR3 is TGCGCCAGCAGCCCAGAATGGGGGGAGGTCTTAGCCAAAAACATTCAGTACTTC. As protein: CASSPEWGEVLAKNIQYF. The V call is TRBV4-3, the J call TRBJ2-4; a weak D match, TRBD2 (6 bases). CDR3 size: 18 residues. V was shortened by 4 bases and J by 0 bases, with 19 bases between the two germline ends. Germline loops: CDR1 LGHNA, CDR2 YSLEER.